This T cell receptor (beta chain) came from a study of T cells in tuberculosis. Study details: CD1B tetramers identified T cells specific for mycobacterial lipid GMM. Findings and limits, study-wide: Some low-affinity tetramer-binding T cells may be absent from this sample.

The J segment lost 2 bases and the V segment lost 5 bases, leaving 11 bases of the junction unmatched. The CDR3 covers 17 residues. Germline lookup yields CDR1 SGHVS and CDR2 FQNEAQ. Produced via immunoSEQ multiplex PCR; TCRdb's table is partial and in-frame only. The table records some 90,000 clones, about nine tenths of them present only once. Sorting used thawed, overnight-rested PBMC stained with anti-CD3, a viability dye and GMM-loaded CD1B tetramer. The lipid loaded on the CD1B tetramers was C32 glucose monomycolate from Rhodococcus equi. CD14-expressing monocytes were removed from PBMC before cryopreservation and sorting. Each donor contributed 80,000 to 100,000 sorted tetramer-negative cells.

V is TRBV7-8 and J is TRBJ2-7; TRBD2 agrees at 11 bases. The sequencing input was CD1b-GMM tetramer-negative cells sorted from PBMCs. The sequence was collected from an adult woman with latent tuberculosis. CDR3 sequence: CASSIGLAGPGAYEQYF. CDR3 bases: TGTGCCAGCAGCATCGGACTAGCGGGTCCGGGCGCCTACGAGCAGTACTTC.